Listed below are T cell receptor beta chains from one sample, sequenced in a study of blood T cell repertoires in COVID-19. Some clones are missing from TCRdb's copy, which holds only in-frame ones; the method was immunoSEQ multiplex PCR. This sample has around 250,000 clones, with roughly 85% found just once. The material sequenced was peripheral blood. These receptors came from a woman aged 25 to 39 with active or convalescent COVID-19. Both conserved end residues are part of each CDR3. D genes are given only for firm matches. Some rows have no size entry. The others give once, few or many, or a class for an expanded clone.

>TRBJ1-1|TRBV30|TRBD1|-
TGTGCCTGGAGTCCTGGACAGGGAGGGACTGAAGCTTTCTTT
CAWSPGQGGTEAFF
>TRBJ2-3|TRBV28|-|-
TGTGCCAGTTTGAACAGGTACTCCACAGATACGCAGTATTTT
CASLNRYSTDTQYF
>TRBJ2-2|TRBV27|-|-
TGTGCCAGCAGTCACCAGACGAACACCGGGGAGCTGTTTTTT
CASSHQTNTGELFF
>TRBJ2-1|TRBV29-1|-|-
TGCAGCATTTTGACAGGCGACTACTACAATGAGCAGTTCTTC
CSILTGDYYNEQFF
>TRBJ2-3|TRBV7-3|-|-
TGTGCCAGCAGTAAGGGGGGACTACACACAGATACGCAGTATTTT
CASSKGGLHTDTQYF
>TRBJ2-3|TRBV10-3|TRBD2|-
TGTGCCATCGGAGCGGGGGGGCCTACAGATACGCAGTATTTT
CAIGAGGPTDTQYF
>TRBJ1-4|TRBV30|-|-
TGTGCCTGGAGTGTAAACAGGGCCTACCTTAATGAAAAACTGTTTTTT
CAWSVNRAYLNEKLFF
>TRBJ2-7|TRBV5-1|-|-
TGCGCCAGCAGCTTGACTGTAAGCTCCTACGAGCAGTACTTC
CASSLTVSSYEQYF
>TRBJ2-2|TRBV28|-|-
TGTGCCAGCCGGACAGCTTCCCTAGGCAACACCGGGGAGCTGTTTTTT
CASRTASLGNTGELFF
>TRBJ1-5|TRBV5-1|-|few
TGCGCCAGCAGCTTGGACGGGAGGATCGGTCAGCCCCAGCATTTT
CASSLDGRIGQPQHF
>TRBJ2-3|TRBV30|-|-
TGTGCCTGGAGTGTACCCGGGGGTACGCAGTATTTT
CAWSVPGGTQYF
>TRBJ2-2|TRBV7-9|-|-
TGTGCCAGCAGCTCTTTATCTAGGGGTGTGACCGGGGAGCTGTTTTTT
CASSSLSRGVTGELFF
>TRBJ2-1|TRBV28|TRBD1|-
TGTGCCAGCAGTTTCCCGACAGGGAGTGAGCAGTTCTTC
CASSFPTGSEQFF
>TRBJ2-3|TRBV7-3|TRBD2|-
TGTGCCAGCAGCTCGACTAGCGGGGGGCTCACAGATACGCAGTATTTT
CASSSTSGGLTDTQYF
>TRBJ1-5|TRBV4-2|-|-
TGTGCTAGCAGCCAAGACGGGGGTAATCAGCCCCAGCATTTT
CASSQDGGNQPQHF
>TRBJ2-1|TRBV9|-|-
TGTGCCAGCAGCGTAGACAACAGGTTTGATGAGCAGTTCTTC
CASSVDNRFDEQFF
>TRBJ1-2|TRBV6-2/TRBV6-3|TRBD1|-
TGTGCCAGCAGTTCCCGAGGACAGGCTGATGGCTACACCTTC
CASSSRGQADGYTF
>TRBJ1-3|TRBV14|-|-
TGTGCCCGAGGGTCCCTCTCTGGAAACACCATATATTTT
CARGSLSGNTIYF
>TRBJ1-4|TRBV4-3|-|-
TGCGCCAGCAGCCAAGAGGGTAACCTCTTACGGGTCCTGCTTAATGAAAAACTGTTTTTT
CASSQEGNLLRVLLNEKLFF
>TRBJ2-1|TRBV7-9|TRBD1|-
TGTGCCAGCAGCCTCCAGGGGGTTAGCTCCTACAATGAGCAGTTCTTC
CASSLQGVSSYNEQFF
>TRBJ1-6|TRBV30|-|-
TGTGCCTGGAGTGTAAGCCCGGCCGGCGGGGTTAGCTCCTATAATTCACCCCTCCACTTT
CAWSVSPAGGVSSYNSPLHF
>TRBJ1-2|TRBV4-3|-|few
TGCGCCAGCAGCCAAGATGGGGGTGTGGGAGGTTCGGGCTACACCTTC
CASSQDGGVGGSGYTF
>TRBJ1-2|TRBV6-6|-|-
TGTGCCAGCAGCCCCGAGAACTATGGCTACACCTTC
CASSPENYGYTF
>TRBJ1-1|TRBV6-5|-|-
TGTGCCAGCAGCTCCGACAGGAACACTGAAGCTTTCTTT
CASSSDRNTEAFF
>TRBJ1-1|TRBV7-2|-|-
TGTGCCAGCAGCCCTCGGGCGGGGAAGGCGGAAGCTTTCTTT
CASSPRAGKAEAFF
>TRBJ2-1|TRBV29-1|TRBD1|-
TGCAGCGGGGAGCGATCCGGGACAGGAAATGAGCAGTTCTTC
CSGERSGTGNEQFF
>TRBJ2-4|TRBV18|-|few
TGTGCCAGCTCACCCTCCGAGGGATACAAAAACATTCAGTACTTC
CASSPSEGYKNIQYF
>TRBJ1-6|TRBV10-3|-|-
TGTGCCATCAGTGAGTCAGGGGGAGCTTCACCCCTCCACTTT
CAISESGGASPLHF
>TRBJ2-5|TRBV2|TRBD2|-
TGTGCCAGCACCCCGGGACTAGCGGGGGGCGGAGAGACCCAGTACTTC
CASTPGLAGGGETQYF
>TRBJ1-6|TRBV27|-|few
TGTGCCAGCAGCGGGGTGGAGTCACCCCTCCACTTT
CASSGVESPLHF
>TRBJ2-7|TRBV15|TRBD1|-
TGTGCCACCAGCAGAGATAGATGGGACAGCCTATCCTACGAGCAGTACTTC
CATSRDRWDSLSYEQYF
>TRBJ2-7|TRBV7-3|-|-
TGTGCCAGCAGTCCAGGGTTATTCTACGAGCAGTACTTC
CASSPGLFYEQYF
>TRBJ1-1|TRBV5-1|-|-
TGCGCCAGCAGCTGGTTGGGGGGAAATTCCCAGGAGGCTTTCTTT
CASSWLGGNSQEAFF
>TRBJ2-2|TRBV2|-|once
TGTGCCAGCAGTGATGGCGGATGGAACACCGGGGAGCTGTTTTTT
CASSDGGWNTGELFF
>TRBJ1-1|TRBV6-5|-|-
TGTGCCAGCAGTTACGGCTGGGGGGGCACTGAAGCTTTCTTT
CASSYGWGGTEAFF
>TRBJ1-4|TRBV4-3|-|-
TGCGCCAGCAGCCGAACCCAGGGTTTCGGTGAAAAACTGTTTTTT
CASSRTQGFGEKLFF
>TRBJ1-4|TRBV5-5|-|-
TGTGCCAGCCAATCGGGGCAGGGGAATGAAAAACTGTTTTTT
CASQSGQGNEKLFF
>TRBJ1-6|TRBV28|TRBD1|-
TGTGCCAGCAGGGGAGGGACAGGGAATTCACCCCTCCACTTT
CASRGGTGNSPLHF
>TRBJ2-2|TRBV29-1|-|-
TGCAGCGCCTGGGACATTGACACCGGGGAGCTGTTTTTT
CSAWDIDTGELFF
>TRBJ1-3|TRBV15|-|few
TGTGCCACCAGCAGAGATACTGGAAACACCATATATTTT
CATSRDTGNTIYF
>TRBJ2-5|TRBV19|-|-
TGTGCCAGTAGGCGGCAGGGTCAACAAGAGACCCAGTACTTC
CASRRQGQQETQYF
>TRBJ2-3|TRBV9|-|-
TGTGCCAGCAGCGTAGGTCCAGGGGTAGATACGCAGTATTTT
CASSVGPGVDTQYF
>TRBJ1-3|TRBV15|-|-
TGTGCCACCAGCAGAGATCGGTACTGGGGCCCTGGAAACACCATATATTTT
CATSRDRYWGPGNTIYF
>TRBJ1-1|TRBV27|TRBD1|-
TGTGCCAGCAGTGGTTGGACAGGGGAGAACACTGAAGCTTTCTTT
CASSGWTGENTEAFF
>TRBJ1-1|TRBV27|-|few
TGTGCCAGCAGTTCCTCCCCGGGACTTCCGAACACTGAAGCTTTCTTT
CASSSSPGLPNTEAFF
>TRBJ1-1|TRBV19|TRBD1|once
TGTGCCAGTAGTAAGGCAGGGGGCCGGAACACTGAAGCTTTCTTT
CASSKAGGRNTEAFF
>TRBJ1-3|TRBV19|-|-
TGTGCCAGTAAAGCCTCTGGAAACACCATATATTTT
CASKASGNTIYF
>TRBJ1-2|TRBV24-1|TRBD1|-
TGTGCCACCAGTGATCCTGACAGGGAAGTCGGCTACACCTTC
CATSDPDREVGYTF